This TCR beta chain is from a study of shared T cell receptors in the human thymus. CDR1 is LNHDA and CDR2 is SQIVND in the germline V gene (reference sequence). Trimming shortened V by 11 bases and J by 7 bases, and 14 bases separated the two germline ends. The CDR3 runs 11 residues. Measured with immunoSEQ multiplex PCR; TCRdb has only the in-frame clones, and not every one. In the table there are approximately 580,000 clones, approximately 80% of which are singletons. This same sample was also part of a study on human thymus T cells. That work states: Thymic resections from corrective heart surgery supplied the tissue.

The receptor was derived from a boy younger than two with a congenital heart defect. J is TRBJ1-1 and V is TRBV19; D may be TRBD1 (5 bases). The sequencing input was thymocytes. CDR3 nucleotide sequence: TGTGCCTCTGCAGGGAAGGATGAAGCTTTCTTT. Protein product: CASAGKDEAFF.